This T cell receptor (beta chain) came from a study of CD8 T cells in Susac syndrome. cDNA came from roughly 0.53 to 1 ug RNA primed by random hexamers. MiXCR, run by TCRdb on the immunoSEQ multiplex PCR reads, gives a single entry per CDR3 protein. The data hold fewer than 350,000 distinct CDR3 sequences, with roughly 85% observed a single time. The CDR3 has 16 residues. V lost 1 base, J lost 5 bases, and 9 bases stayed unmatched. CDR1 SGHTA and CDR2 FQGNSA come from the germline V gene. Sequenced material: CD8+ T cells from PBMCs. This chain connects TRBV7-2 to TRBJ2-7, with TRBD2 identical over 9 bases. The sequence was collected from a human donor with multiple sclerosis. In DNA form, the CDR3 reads TGTGCCAGCAGCTTAGTAGCGGCGGGAGGGCCCCACGAGCAGTACTTC. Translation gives CASSLVAAGGPHEQYF.